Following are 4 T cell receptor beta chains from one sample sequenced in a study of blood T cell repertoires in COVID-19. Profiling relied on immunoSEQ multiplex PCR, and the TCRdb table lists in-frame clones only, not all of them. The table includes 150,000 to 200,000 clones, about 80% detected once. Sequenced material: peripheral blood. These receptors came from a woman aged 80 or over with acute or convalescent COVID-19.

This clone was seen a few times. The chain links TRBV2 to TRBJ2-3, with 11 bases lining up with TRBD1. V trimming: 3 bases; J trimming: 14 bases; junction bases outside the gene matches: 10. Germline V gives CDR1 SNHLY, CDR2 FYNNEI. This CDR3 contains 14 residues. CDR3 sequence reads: CASSEEGGQGVVYF. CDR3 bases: TGTGCCAGCAGTGAGGAAGGGGGACAGGGGGTAGTGTATTTT.

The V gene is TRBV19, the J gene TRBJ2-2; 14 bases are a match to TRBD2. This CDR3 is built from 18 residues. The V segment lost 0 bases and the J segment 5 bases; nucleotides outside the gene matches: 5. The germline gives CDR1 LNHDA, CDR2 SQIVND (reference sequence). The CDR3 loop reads CASSIERTSGRRTGELFF. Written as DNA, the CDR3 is TGTGCCAGTAGTATAGAACGGACTAGCGGGAGGCGTACCGGGGAGCTGTTTTTT. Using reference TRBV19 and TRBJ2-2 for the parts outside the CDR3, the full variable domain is DGGITQSPKYLFRKEGQNVTLSCEQNLNHDAMYWYRQDPGQGLRLIYYSQIVNDFQKGDIAEGYSVSREKKESFPLTVTSAQKNPTAFYLCASSIERTSGRRTGELFFGEGSRLTVL.

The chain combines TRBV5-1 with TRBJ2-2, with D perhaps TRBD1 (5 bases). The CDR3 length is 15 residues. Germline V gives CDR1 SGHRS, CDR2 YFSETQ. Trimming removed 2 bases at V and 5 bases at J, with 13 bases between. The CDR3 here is CASSLQVQETGELFF. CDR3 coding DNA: TGCGCCAGCAGCTTACAGGTCCAGGAGACCGGGGAGCTGTTTTTT.

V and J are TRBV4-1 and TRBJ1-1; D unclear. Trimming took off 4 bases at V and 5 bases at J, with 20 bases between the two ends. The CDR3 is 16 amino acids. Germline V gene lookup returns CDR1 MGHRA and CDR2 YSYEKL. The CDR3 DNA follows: TGCGCCAGCAGCCGACACCTGTCTGGCGGAGGTACTGAAGCTTTCTTT. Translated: CASSRHLSGGGTEAFF.